This is a list of T cell receptor beta chains from one sample in a study of T cells in Graves' hyperthyroidism and ophthalmopathy. TCRdb independently ran MiXCR on the multiplex PCR reads; one entry per CDR3 protein. The table shows over 300,000 distinct CDR3 sequences, with around 15% occurring only once. Sequencing was carried out using blood. All receptors come from a woman in her forties with Graves' ophthalmopathy. Both conserved end residues are part of each CDR3. The D gene is left open where the match is weak. Not all rows give a size; the values are once, few, many and, for expanded clones, a class.

J | length | D | size | V | DNA | CDR3
TRBJ1-2 | 13 | TRBD1 | few | TRBV7-8 | TGTGCCAGCAGGGGGACAGGGGACTATGGCTACACCTTC | CASRGTGDYGYTF
TRBJ1-5 | 16 | - | many | TRBV4-1 | TGCGCCAGCAGCTCGCGTACCGGGACTAACAATCAGCCCCAGCATTTT | CASSSRTGTNNQPQHF
TRBJ1-3 | 15 | - | many | TRBV11-2 | TGTGCCAGCAGCTTAGAAGGGGGGCCGCGAAACACCATATATTTT | CASSLEGGPRNTIYF
TRBJ2-2 | 16 | - | many | TRBV2 | TGTGCCAGCAGTGAGGTTGGCCGGTTAAACACCGGGGAGCTGTTTTTT | CASSEVGRLNTGELFF
TRBJ1-2 | 15 | - | few | TRBV15 | TGTGCCACCAGCAGAGATAGTGTTGAGGTTGATGGCTACACCTTC | CATSRDSVEVDGYTF
TRBJ2-1 | 12 | - | many | TRBV11-2 | TGTGCCAGCAGCTTAGATAGGTATGAGCAGTTCTTC | CASSLDRYEQFF
TRBJ2-3 | 16 | TRBD1 | many | TRBV2 | TGTGCCAGCAGTCCCCGACAGGGTCGGGGCACAGATACGCAGTATTTT | CASSPRQGRGTDTQYF
TRBJ1-2 | 12 | - | few | TRBV20-1 | TGCAGTGCTAGAGAACTCAACTATGGCTACACCTTC | CSARELNYGYTF
TRBJ2-2 | 13 | - | many | TRBV5-4 | TGTGCCAGCAACATCCCGAACACCGGGGAGCTGTTTTTT | CASNIPNTGELFF
TRBJ2-2 | 15 | - | many | TRBV24-1 | TGTGCCACCAGTGACCACCCAGCCCTCCCCGGGGAGCTGTTTTTT | CATSDHPALPGELFF
TRBJ1-1 | 14 | - | many | TRBV13 | TGTGCCAGCAGCTTAGGGCCCGAGGGCACTGAAGCTTTCTTT | CASSLGPEGTEAFF
TRBJ2-3 | 15 | - | many | TRBV2 | TGTGCCAGCAGCCCCGTGGGGGGGCCGTCAGATACGCAGTATTTT | CASSPVGGPSDTQYF
TRBJ2-1 | 14 | TRBD1 | many | TRBV7-8 | TGTGCCAGCAGAAGACAGGGTATTAACAATGAGCAGTTCTTC | CASRRQGINNEQFF
TRBJ2-3 | 15 | TRBD2 | many | TRBV20-1 | TGCAGTGCCCCCTCCGGGCGGGGGAGGGTAGATACGCAGTATTTT | CSAPSGRGRVDTQYF
TRBJ1-1 | 14 | - | many | TRBV19 | TGTGCCAGTGGACCCAGAGACTTGAACACTGAAGCTTTCTTT | CASGPRDLNTEAFF
TRBJ1-5 | 15 | - | many | TRBV20-1 | TGCAGTGCTAGTTTCCCCCAGAGGAGCAATCAGCCCCAGCATTTT | CSASFPQRSNQPQHF
TRBJ2-3 | 15 | - | - | TRBV2 | TGTGCCAGCAAGGGAGGAGGCATATGCACAGATACGCAGTATTTT | CASKGGGICTDTQYF
TRBJ2-5 | 16 | TRBD1 | few | TRBV7-9 | TGTGCCAGCAGCTTATTTTTGGACAGGGTTCAAGAGACCCAGTACTTC | CASSLFLDRVQETQYF
TRBJ2-7 | 14 | TRBD1 | many | TRBV6-5 | TGTGCCAGCAGTTACGGGACAGAGCCCTACGAGCAGTACTTC | CASSYGTEPYEQYF
TRBJ2-7 | 13 | TRBD1 | many | TRBV11-2 | TGTGCCAGCAGGCCAATCGTCCGGGACAGGCAGTACTTC | CASRPIVRDRQYF
TRBJ2-2 | 14 | - | many | TRBV12-3/TRBV12-4 | TGTGCCAGCAGTTCGAGGGTTCTCACCGGGGAGCTGTTTTTT | CASSSRVLTGELFF
TRBJ1-1 | 16 | - | - | TRBV19 | TGTGCCAGTAGTATACGGGTCAGTAGCTGGAACACTGAAGCTTTCTTT | CASSIRVSSWNTEAFF
TRBJ1-1 | 11 | - | - | TRBV19 | TGTGCCAGTGCCAAGGGCACTGAAGCTTTCTTT | CASAKGTEAFF
TRBJ1-1 | 14 | - | many | TRBV6-1 | TGTGCCACCTCAATCATAGGGATGAACACTGAAGCTTTCTTT | CATSIIGMNTEAFF
TRBJ1-2 | 13 | TRBD1 | few | TRBV20-1 | TGCAGTGCTCCGGGGACAGGGGGCGGTGGCTACACCTTC | CSAPGTGGGGYTF
TRBJ2-7 | 12 | TRBD1 | few | TRBV20-1 | TGCAGTGCGCATCACAGGGGTGGCGAGCAGTACTTC | CSAHHRGGEQYF
TRBJ1-1 | 13 | - | - | TRBV12-3/TRBV12-4 | TGTGCCAGCAGTTTGGACTTGAGAATTGGGGCTTTCTTT | CASSLDLRIGAFF
TRBJ2-3 | 13 | TRBD2 | many | TRBV20-1 | TGCAGTGCTAGAGGAGCGGGGGGTGGTACGCAGTATTTT | CSARGAGGGTQYF
TRBJ2-1 | 17 | - | few | TRBV15 | TGTGCCACCAGCAGAGATAAGAGGGGCTGGTCCTACAATGAGCAGTTCTTC | CATSRDKRGWSYNEQFF
TRBJ2-5 | 15 | - | few | TRBV4-2 | TGTGCCAGCAGCCAAGGGCTGGGACCCGAAGAGACCCAGTACTTC | CASSQGLGPEETQYF
TRBJ2-7 | 13 | TRBD2 | many | TRBV7-8 | TGTGCCACCGGGACTAGCGGGAGTTACGAGCAGTACTTC | CATGTSGSYEQYF
TRBJ2-6 | 16 | TRBD1 | - | TRBV6-1 | TGTGCCACAGGGACAGGAGTTCTGGGGGGGGCCAACGTCCTGACTTTC | CATGTGVLGGANVLTF
TRBJ2-2 | 14 | TRBD2 | - | TRBV20-1 | TGCGGAACCACGGGGGGGAGGAACACCGGGGAGCTGTTTTTT | CGTTGGRNTGELFF
TRBJ1-2 | 15 | - | many | TRBV11-2 | TGTGCCAGCAGCTTTGCACCGGCCTATTCCTATGGCTACACCTTC | CASSFAPAYSYGYTF
TRBJ2-2 | 17 | TRBD2 | - | TRBV19 | TGTGCCAGTAGTTCTTTCGGGGGGGAGGGACACACCGGGGAGCTGTTTTTT | CASSSFGGEGHTGELFF
TRBJ2-7 | 15 | - | few | TRBV20-1 | TGCAGTGCTAGCCCTACTCTAGCTCTCTCCTACGAGCAGTACTTC | CSASPTLALSYEQYF
TRBJ2-5 | 13 | - | - | TRBV2 | TGTGCCAGCAGTGGGAACTGGGGGGAGACCCAGTACTTC | CASSGNWGETQYF
TRBJ2-7 | 14 | - | many | TRBV30 | TGTGCCTGGAGAGCCTCGAGAGCCTCCTACGAGCAGTACTTC | CAWRASRASYEQYF
TRBJ1-6 | 14 | - | many | TRBV10-1 | TGCGCCAGCAGCGAGGACCCAGGCGGGTCACCCCTCCACTTT | CASSEDPGGSPLHF
TRBJ2-3 | 16 | TRBD1 | many | TRBV28 | TGTGCCAGCAGTCCAAAGGACAGGAGGTACACAGATACGCAGTATTTT | CASSPKDRRYTDTQYF